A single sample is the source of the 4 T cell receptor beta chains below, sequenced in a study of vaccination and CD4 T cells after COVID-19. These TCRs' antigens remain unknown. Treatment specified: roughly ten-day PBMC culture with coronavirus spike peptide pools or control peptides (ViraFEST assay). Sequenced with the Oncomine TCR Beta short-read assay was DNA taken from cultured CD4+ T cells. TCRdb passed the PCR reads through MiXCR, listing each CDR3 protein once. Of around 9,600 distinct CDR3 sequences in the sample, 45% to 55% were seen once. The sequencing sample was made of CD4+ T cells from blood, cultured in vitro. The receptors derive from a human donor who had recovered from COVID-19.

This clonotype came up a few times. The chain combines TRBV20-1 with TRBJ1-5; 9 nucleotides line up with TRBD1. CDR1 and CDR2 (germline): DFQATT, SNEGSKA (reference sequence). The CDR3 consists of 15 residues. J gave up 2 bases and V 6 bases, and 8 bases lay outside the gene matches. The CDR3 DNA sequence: TGCAGTGCCCGGGACAGGGCGGTGGGCAATCAGCCCCAGCATTTT. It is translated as CSARDRAVGNQPQHF.

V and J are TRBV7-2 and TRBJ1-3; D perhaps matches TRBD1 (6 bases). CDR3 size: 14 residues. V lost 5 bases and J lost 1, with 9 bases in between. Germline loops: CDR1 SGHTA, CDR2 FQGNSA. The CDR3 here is CASSLQGSGNTIYF. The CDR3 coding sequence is TGTGCCAGCAGCCTACAGGGATCTGGAAACACCATATATTTT.

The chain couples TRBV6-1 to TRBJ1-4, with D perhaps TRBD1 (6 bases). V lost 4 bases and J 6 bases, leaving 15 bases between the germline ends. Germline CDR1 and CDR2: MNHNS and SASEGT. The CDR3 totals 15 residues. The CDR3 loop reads CASSATGTGDEKLFF. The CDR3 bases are TGTGCCAGCAGTGCAACAGGGACCGGGGATGAAAAACTGTTTTTT.

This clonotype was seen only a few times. CDR3 region: CSVDDSGGSNYGYTF. The CDR3 DNA follows: TGCAGCGTTGATGATTCAGGGGGCTCGAACTATGGCTACACCTTC. The chain is built from TRBV29-1 and TRBJ1-2; 8 positions match TRBD1. Germline V gene lookup returns CDR1 SQVTM and CDR2 ANQGSEA. The junction had 8 bases not matched to a gene; V was cut back by 3 bases and J by 2 bases. The CDR3 is 15 amino acids.